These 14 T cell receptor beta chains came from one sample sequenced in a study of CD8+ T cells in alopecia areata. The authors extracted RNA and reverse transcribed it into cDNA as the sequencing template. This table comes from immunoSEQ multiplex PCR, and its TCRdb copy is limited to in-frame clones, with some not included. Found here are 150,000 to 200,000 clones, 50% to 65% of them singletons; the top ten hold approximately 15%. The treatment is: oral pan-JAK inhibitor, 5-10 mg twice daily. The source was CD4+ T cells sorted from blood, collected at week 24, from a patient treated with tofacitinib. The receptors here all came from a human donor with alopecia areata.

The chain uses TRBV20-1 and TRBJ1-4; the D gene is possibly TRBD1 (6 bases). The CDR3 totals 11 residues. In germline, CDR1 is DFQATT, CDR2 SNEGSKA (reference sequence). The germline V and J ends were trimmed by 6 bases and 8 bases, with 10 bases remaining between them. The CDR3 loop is CSARQEEKLFF. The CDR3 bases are TGCAGTGCGCGACAGGAAGAAAAACTGTTTTTT.

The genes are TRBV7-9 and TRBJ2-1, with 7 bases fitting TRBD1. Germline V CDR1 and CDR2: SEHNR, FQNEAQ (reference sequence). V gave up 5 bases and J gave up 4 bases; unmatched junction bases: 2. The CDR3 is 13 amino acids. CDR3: CASSGTVYNEQFF. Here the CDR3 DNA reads TGTGCCAGCAGCGGGACAGTTTACAATGAGCAGTTCTTC.

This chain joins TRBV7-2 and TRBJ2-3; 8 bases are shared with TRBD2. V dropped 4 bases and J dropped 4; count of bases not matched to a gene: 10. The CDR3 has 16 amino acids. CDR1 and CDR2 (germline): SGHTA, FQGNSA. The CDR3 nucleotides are TGTGCCAGCAGCTCCCAGGTCCGGGGGGGGGCAGATACGCAGTATTTT. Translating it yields CASSSQVRGGADTQYF.

CDR3 residues: CASRPTTDRSGETQYF. CDR3 coding DNA: TGCGCCAGCAGACCAACAACGGACAGGTCTGGGGAGACCCAGTACTTC. V is TRBV5-1 and J is TRBJ2-5; 7 bases match TRBD1. The germline CDR1 and CDR2 sequences are SGHRS and YFSETQ. CDR3 length: 16 residues. V shed 5 bases and J 5 bases; nucleotides not matched to a gene: 15.

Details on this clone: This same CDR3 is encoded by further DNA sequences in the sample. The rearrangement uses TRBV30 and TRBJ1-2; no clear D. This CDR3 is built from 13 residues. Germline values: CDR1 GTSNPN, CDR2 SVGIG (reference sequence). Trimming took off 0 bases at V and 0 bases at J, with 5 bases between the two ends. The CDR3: CAWSVQANYGYTF. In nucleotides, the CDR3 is TGTGCCTGGAGTGTGCAGGCTAACTATGGCTACACCTTC.

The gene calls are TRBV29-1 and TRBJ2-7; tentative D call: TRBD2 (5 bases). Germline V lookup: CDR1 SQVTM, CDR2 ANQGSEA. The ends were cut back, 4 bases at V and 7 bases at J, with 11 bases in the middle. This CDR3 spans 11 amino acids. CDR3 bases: TGCAGCGTTGGACTGTCGGGAGAGCAGTACTTC. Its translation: CSVGLSGEQYF.

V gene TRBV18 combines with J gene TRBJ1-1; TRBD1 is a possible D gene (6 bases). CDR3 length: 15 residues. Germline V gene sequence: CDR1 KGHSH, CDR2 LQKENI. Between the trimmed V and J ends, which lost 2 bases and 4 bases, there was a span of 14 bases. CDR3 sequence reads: CASSPVGARTTEAFF. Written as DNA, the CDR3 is TGTGCCAGCTCACCAGTGGGGGCGCGGACCACTGAAGCTTTCTTT.

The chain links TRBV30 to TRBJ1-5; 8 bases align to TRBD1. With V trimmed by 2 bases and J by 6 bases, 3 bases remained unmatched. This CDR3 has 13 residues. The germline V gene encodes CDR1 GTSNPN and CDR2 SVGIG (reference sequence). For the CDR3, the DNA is TGTGCCTGGAGTACAGGGGGTACTCAGCCCCAGCATTTT. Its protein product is CAWSTGGTQPQHF.

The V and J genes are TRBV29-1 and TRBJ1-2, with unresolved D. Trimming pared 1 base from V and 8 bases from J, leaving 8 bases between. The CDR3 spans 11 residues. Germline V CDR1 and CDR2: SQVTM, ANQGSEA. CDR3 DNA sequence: TGCAGCGTTGAAGTGTGGGCCGGCTACACCTTC. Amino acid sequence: CSVEVWAGYTF.

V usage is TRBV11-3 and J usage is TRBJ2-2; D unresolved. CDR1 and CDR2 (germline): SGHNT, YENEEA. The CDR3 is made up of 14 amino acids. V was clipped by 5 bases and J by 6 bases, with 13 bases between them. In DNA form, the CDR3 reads TGTGCCAGCAGCCATCAGGCAAGGGCCGGGGAGCTGTTTTTT. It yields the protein CASSHQARAGELFF.

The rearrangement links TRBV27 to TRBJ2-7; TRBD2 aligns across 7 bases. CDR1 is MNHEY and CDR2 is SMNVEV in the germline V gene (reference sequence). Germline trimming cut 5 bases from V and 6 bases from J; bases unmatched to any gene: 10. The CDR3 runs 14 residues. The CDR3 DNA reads TGTGCCAGCAGTGCCAGCCGGGGACTATCCGAGCAGTACTTC. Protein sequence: CASSASRGLSEQYF.

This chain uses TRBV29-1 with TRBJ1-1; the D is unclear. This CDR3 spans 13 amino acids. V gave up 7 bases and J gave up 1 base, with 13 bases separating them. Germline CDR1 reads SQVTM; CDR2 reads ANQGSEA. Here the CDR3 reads CSAVERRNTEAFF. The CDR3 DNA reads TGCAGCGCCGTAGAAAGGAGGAACACTGAAGCTTTCTTT.

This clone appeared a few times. In DNA form, the CDR3 reads TGTGCCGAGGACGGGGGCACTGGTACGCAGTATTTT. Translated: CAEDGGTGTQYF. The chain links TRBV30 to TRBJ2-3; D is tentatively TRBD1 or TRBD2 (6 bases each). V lost 8 bases and J lost 8, with 17 bases in between. The CDR3 runs to 12 residues. Germline V gene lookup returns CDR1 GTSNPN and CDR2 SVGIG (reference sequence).

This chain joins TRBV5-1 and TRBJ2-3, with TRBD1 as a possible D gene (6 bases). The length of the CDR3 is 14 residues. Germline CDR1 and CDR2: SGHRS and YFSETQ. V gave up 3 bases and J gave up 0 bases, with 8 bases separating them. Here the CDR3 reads CASSSRGSTDTQYF. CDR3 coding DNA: TGCGCCAGCAGCTCCAGGGGCAGCACAGATACGCAGTATTTT.